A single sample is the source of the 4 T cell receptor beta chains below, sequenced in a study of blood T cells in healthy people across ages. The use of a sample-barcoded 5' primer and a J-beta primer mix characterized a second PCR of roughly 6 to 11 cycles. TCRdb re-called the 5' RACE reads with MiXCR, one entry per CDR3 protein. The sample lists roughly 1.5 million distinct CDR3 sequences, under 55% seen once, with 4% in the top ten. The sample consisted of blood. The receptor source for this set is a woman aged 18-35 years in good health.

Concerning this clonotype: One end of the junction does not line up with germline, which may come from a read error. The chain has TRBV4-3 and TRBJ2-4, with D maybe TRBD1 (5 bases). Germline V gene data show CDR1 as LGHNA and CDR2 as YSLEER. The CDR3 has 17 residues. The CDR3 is CACSQYSPSGTKNIQYF. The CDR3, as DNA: TGCGCCTGCAGCCAATACTCACCTTCAGGGACCAAAAACATTCAGTACTTC.

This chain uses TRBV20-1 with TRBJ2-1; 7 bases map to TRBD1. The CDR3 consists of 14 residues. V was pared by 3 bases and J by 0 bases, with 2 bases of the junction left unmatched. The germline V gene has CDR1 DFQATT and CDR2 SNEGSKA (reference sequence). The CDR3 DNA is TGCAGTGCTAGTAGGGGGCCCTCCTACAATGAGCAGTTCTTC. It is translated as CSASRGPSYNEQFF.

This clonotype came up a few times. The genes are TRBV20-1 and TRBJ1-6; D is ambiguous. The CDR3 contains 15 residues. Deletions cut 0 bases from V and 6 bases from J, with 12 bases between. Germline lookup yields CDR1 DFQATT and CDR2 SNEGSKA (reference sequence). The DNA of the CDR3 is TGCAGTGCTAGAGATTGGGCACTGTCTAATTCACCCCTCCACTTT. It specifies CSARDWALSNSPLHF.

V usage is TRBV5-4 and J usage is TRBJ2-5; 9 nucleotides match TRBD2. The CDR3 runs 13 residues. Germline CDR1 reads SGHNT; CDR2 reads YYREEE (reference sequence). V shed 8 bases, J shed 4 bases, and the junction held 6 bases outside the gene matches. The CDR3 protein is CASGAGGGETQYF. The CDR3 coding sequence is TGTGCCAGTGGAGCGGGGGGTGGAGAGACCCAGTACTTC.